Listed here is a single TCR beta chain. This clone was observed a single time. Its antigen is unknown. Qualities for individual bases were not recorded, and no much larger clone is one base off. The library was prepared using the immunoSEQ multiplex PCR assay. The clones in this table, taken by TCRdb from immuneACCESS, are in-frame only. Not every clone is retained; where verified, under half of the shortfall comes from an unresolved V gene, and the cause of the rest is unknown. This sample holds over 80,000 clones; 91% were observed only once. The ten largest clones capture around 14% of the sample. The sample belongs to a study of control samples from healthy donors and cancer patients (dated by TCRdb to 2018 to 2020). V is shortened by 4 bases, J by 4 bases, and the region joining them spans 13 bases. Per the germline V gene, MGHDK is the CDR1 and SYGVNS is the CDR2. The CDR3 runs 14 amino acids, cysteine and phenylalanine included. CDR3 DNA only is kept here, 42 bases in frame from base 1.

The V gene is TRBV25-1 and the J gene is TRBJ1-2; 6 matching bases give a weak D call of TRBD1. This clonotype originated in a man younger than 40 in good health. The specimen was blood. This receptor has the CDR3 CASSVTGLGYGYTF. In nucleotides, the sequence is TGTGCCAGCAGTGTCACAGGGTTAGGCTATGGCTACACCTTC.